A single sample gave rise to the 26 T cell receptor beta chains below, sequenced in a study of cytomegalovirus exposure and HLA in healthy donors. 60 Vbeta and 13 Jbeta primers were used in PCR. Clones were read by immunoSEQ multiplex PCR, and TCRdb kept only the in-frame ones, dropping some. The top ten hold roughly 2% of the sample, which has some 170,000 clones, less than 80% seen once. The material sequenced was PBMCs. These receptor sequences come from a man aged 35 to 55 in good health and CMV-seronegative.

The chain employs TRBV5-8 and TRBJ2-6; weak D call: TRBD1 (6 bases). This CDR3 has 16 amino acids. Trimming shortened V by 2 bases and J by 2 bases, and 11 bases separated the two germline ends. Germline loops: CDR1 SGHTS, CDR2 YDEGEE. CDR3 region: CASSFVRGTGANVLTF. CDR3 sequence (DNA): TGTGCCAGCAGCTTTGTCAGGGGAACTGGGGCCAACGTCCTGACTTTC.

This chain's CDR3 is CASSLDRGHYEQYF. As DNA, the CDR3 is TGTGCCAGCAGCCTGGACAGGGGTCACTACGAGCAGTACTTC. The V call is TRBV6-5, the J call TRBJ2-7, with TRBD1 matching over 9 bases. The J segment lost 3 bases and the V segment lost 6 bases, leaving 6 bases of the junction unmatched. This CDR3 contains 14 residues. CDR1 and CDR2 from the germline V gene are MNHEY and SVGAGI.

The rearrangement uses TRBV21-1 and TRBJ2-5; the table's D gene call, TRBD2, was not cross checked with the DNA. TRBV21-1 is reported as a pseudogene. This CDR3 spans 17 amino acids. The CDR3 DNA sequence: TGTGCCAGCAGCAAAGAGGTGGCCCGGGAGGTAGTGGAGACCCAGTACTTC. This gives the protein CASSKEVAREVVETQYF.

V gene TRBV6-6 combines with J gene TRBJ2-2; tentatively, D is TRBD1 (6 bases). The V end was cut by 6 bases, the J end by 1 base, with 15 bases between. The CDR3 is 16 amino acids. Per germline, CDR1 MNHNY and CDR2 SVGAGI (reference sequence). CDR3 sequence (DNA): TGTGCCAGCAGAGTACAGGGTTTAGGGAACACCGGGGAGCTGTTTTTT. This encodes CASRVQGLGNTGELFF.

The rearrangement links TRBV6-5 to TRBJ2-2; the match to TRBD1 covers 7 bases. Germline V gives CDR1 MNHEY, CDR2 SVGAGI. CDR3 size: 13 residues. With 7 bases clipped from V and 4 bases from J, the junction kept 3 bases outside the gene matches. This CDR3 is CASNRQGTGELFF. DNA for the CDR3: TGTGCCAGCAATAGACAGGGCACCGGGGAGCTGTTTTTT.

The V gene is TRBV5-4, the J gene TRBJ2-7; 9 nucleotides line up with TRBD1. There are 15 residues in the CDR3. Germline V gene data show CDR1 as SGHNT and CDR2 as YYREEE (reference sequence). With V trimmed by 4 bases and J by 3 bases, 8 bases remained unmatched. In DNA form, the CDR3 reads TGTGCCAGCAGCATCGACCGGGACAGGGACTACGAGCAGTACTTC. As protein: CASSIDRDRDYEQYF.

The chain carries TRBV7-2 and TRBJ2-5; D perhaps matches TRBD2 (6 bases). This CDR3 is 16 amino acids long. CDR1 SGHTA and CDR2 FQGNSA come from the germline V gene. Trimming removed 4 bases at V and 4 bases at J, with 19 bases between. CDR3 bases: TGTGCCAGCAGCTGGGCCTCGGGGACTCTGGGAGAGACCCAGTACTTC. Its translation: CASSWASGTLGETQYF.

The V and J genes are TRBV4-2 and TRBJ2-3; 7 nucleotides match TRBD2. The junction had 8 bases not matched to a gene; V was cut back by 0 bases and J by 5 bases. Germline-derived CDR1 and CDR2 are LGHNA and YNFKEQ. This CDR3 contains 16 residues. CDR3 region: CASSQERGRSVDTQYF. Written as DNA, the CDR3 is TGTGCCAGCAGCCAAGAACGCGGGAGATCCGTAGATACGCAGTATTTT.

This clone was observed a handful of times. This chain connects TRBV6-5 to TRBJ2-7; 7 bases fit TRBD1. After removal of 6 bases from V and 0 bases from J, the junction contained 5 bases not matched to a gene. The CDR3 covers 14 residues. Germline loops: CDR1 MNHEY, CDR2 SVGAGI. The CDR3 bases are TGTGCCAGCAGCCCGGGACAGTTCTCCTACGAGCAGTACTTC. Its protein product is CASSPGQFSYEQYF.

To note about this clone: A read error may produce the germline difference seen at one junction end. The chain recombines TRBV7-9 with TRBJ1-5, with D maybe TRBD1 (6 bases). Germline V gene lookup returns CDR1 SEHNR and CDR2 FQNEAQ (reference sequence). This CDR3 comprises 13 residues. The CDR3 region is CSSSFSGEQPQHF. CDR3 nucleotide sequence: TGTTCCAGCAGCTTTTCAGGGGAACAGCCCCAGCATTTT.

The chain is built from TRBV5-1 and TRBJ2-7; 8 bases are shared with TRBD1. CDR1 is SGHRS, CDR2 YFSETQ, per germline. V trimming: 1 base; J trimming: 0 bases; junction bases outside the gene matches: 12. This CDR3 comprises 18 residues. The CDR3 region is CASSLPKQGEDSSYEQYF. Written as DNA, the CDR3 is TGCGCCAGCAGCTTGCCCAAACAGGGGGAGGATAGCTCCTACGAGCAGTACTTC.

V usage is TRBV27 and J usage is TRBJ1-6, with TRBD1 identical over 8 bases. The CDR3 spans 18 residues. Trimming removed 3 bases from V and 8 bases from J; junction bases left unmatched: 15. Germline values: CDR1 MNHEY, CDR2 SMNVEV (reference sequence). The CDR3 loop reads CASSFLPLARGLDSPLHF. The CDR3 DNA reads as TGTGCCAGCAGTTTCCTACCCCTTGCCAGGGGGCTTGATTCACCCCTCCACTTT.

The chain links TRBV19 to TRBJ2-7; the match to TRBD2 covers 9 bases. Trimming cost V 5 bases and J 2 bases; bases outside gene matches: 1. This CDR3 region has 13 residues. Germline V gene sequence: CDR1 LNHDA, CDR2 SQIVND (reference sequence). CDR3 DNA: TGTGCCAGTAGTGGCGGGAGGGCCTACGAGCAGTACTTC. The encoded protein is CASSGGRAYEQYF.

DNA of the CDR3: TGTGCCAGCAGCCCCCAGCGGGTAGCGGGAGGGCAGGGTGAGCAGTTCTTC. Its translation: CASSPQRVAGGQGEQFF. The chain couples TRBV7-2 to TRBJ2-1; 11 nucleotides line up with TRBD2. V trimming: 5 bases; J trimming: 9 bases; junction bases outside the gene matches: 15. Per the germline V gene, CDR1 is SGHTA and CDR2 is FQGNSA. CDR3 length equals 17 residues.

The rearrangement uses TRBV28 and TRBJ2-7; 14 nucleotides agree with TRBD2. CDR1 is MDHEN, CDR2 SYDVKM, per germline. The CDR3 extends over 15 amino acids. The V segment lost 6 bases and the J segment 6 bases; nucleotides outside the gene matches: 7. This CDR3 is CASRTTGLAGGEQYF. CDR3 nucleotide sequence: TGTGCCAGCAGAACTACCGGACTAGCGGGAGGCGAGCAGTACTTC.

This clone was found once. The chain links TRBV5-6 to TRBJ2-5, with 12 positions matching TRBD2. With 3 bases clipped from V and 2 bases from J, the junction kept 2 bases outside the gene matches. CDR1 is SGHDT and CDR2 is YYEEEE in the germline V gene. The CDR3 sequence is 15 residues long. The CDR3 region is CASSWGTSGQETQYF. CDR3 bases: TGTGCCAGCAGCTGGGGGACTAGCGGGCAAGAGACCCAGTACTTC.

The chain has TRBV7-9 and TRBJ1-5; D is unclear. There are 15 residues in the CDR3. V was cut by 1 base and J by 3 bases, with 10 bases left in between. CDR1 is SEHNR, CDR2 FQNEAQ, per germline (reference sequence). The CDR3 DNA follows: TGTGCCAGCAGCTTAGGCGACGGAGTCAATCAGCCCCAGCATTTT. As protein: CASSLGDGVNQPQHF.

V usage is TRBV6-5 and J usage is TRBJ1-5; tentative D call: TRBD1 (5 bases). Germline CDR1 and CDR2: MNHEY and SVGAGI. The CDR3 totals 12 residues. The germline V and J ends were trimmed by 6 bases and 7 bases, with 10 bases remaining between them. CDR3 bases: TGTGCCAGCAGAGCAGGACAACAGCCCCAGCATTTT. This gives the protein CASRAGQQPQHF.

V usage is TRBV2 and J usage is TRBJ1-1; unclear D gene. CDR3 length equals 14 residues. Germline lookup yields CDR1 SNHLY and CDR2 FYNNEI. The germline V and J ends were trimmed by 4 bases and 2 bases, with 11 bases remaining between them. The chain's CDR3 is CASSAIRKNTEAFF. The CDR3 DNA sequence: TGTGCCAGCAGTGCGATCAGAAAAAACACTGAAGCTTTCTTT. The full variable domain, with the rest looked up from reference TRBV2 and TRBJ1-1, is EPEVTQTPSHQVTQMGQEVILRCVPISNHLYFYWYRQILGQKVEFLVSFYNNEISEKSEIFDDQFSVERPDGSNFTLKIRSTKLEDSAMYFCASSAIRKNTEAFFGQGTRLTVV.

The V call is TRBV27, the J call TRBJ2-7, with 12 nucleotides matching TRBD2. Germline CDR1 is MNHEY and CDR2 is SMNVEV (reference sequence). This CDR3 has 16 residues. Germline trimming cut 3 bases from V and 5 bases from J; bases unmatched to any gene: 8. This CDR3 reads CASSFIPSGRDHEQYF. The CDR3 coding sequence is TGTGCCAGCAGTTTTATTCCTAGCGGGAGGGATCACGAGCAGTACTTC.

The V call is TRBV28, the J call TRBJ1-3; 8 bases are a match to TRBD1. Germline CDR1 reads MDHEN; CDR2 reads SYDVKM. The CDR3 contains 16 residues. V was clipped by 3 bases and J by 0 bases; unmatched bases: 4. The CDR3 nucleotides read TGTGCCAGCAGTTTTGCAGGGGGCTACTCTGGAAACACCATATATTTT. It is translated as CASSFAGGYSGNTIYF.

V is TRBV28 and J is TRBJ2-5; 7 bases fit TRBD2. J lost 6 bases, V lost 5 bases, and 6 bases had no gene match. Germline V CDR1 and CDR2: MDHEN, SYDVKM. The CDR3 covers 13 residues. CDR3 sequence reads: CASSGGRGQTQYF. CDR3 DNA sequence: TGTGCCAGCAGTGGGGGGAGGGGTCAGACCCAGTACTTC. Full variable domain (rest looked up from reference TRBV28 and TRBJ2-5): DVKVTQSSRYLVKRTGEKVFLECVQDMDHENMFWYRQDPGLGLRLIYFSYDVKMKEKGDIPEGYSVSREKKERFSLILESASTNQTSMYLCASSGGRGQTQYFGPGTRLLVL.

A word on this clone: A junction boundary mismatches the germline segment, possibly from a read error. The CDR3 sequence: CASSPTRGLAGSF. CDR3 sequence (DNA): TGTGCCAGCAGCCCCACCAGGGGACTAGCGGGATCCTTT. The chain is built from TRBV27 and TRBJ2-3; 13 bases agree with TRBD2. Germline CDR1 and CDR2: MNHEY and SMNVEV (reference sequence). The CDR3 sequence is 13 residues long.

This chain joins TRBV13 and TRBJ1-1; D might be TRBD1 (6 bases). This CDR3 contains 13 residues. Germline V gene lookup returns CDR1 PRHDT and CDR2 FYEKMQ (reference sequence). Deletions cut 8 bases from V and 8 bases from J, with 18 bases between. The CDR3 spells CASGSHGQNEAFF. CDR3 nucleotides: TGTGCCAGCGGATCACACGGACAGAACGAAGCTTTCTTT.

The chain couples TRBV4-1 to TRBJ1-1; D might be TRBD1 (5 bases). The CDR3 is 15 amino acids. The V end was cut by 4 bases, the J end by 5 bases, with 17 bases between. From germline, CDR1 is MGHRA and CDR2 YSYEKL. The CDR3 loop is CASSPALSRGTEAFF. The CDR3 DNA sequence: TGCGCCAGCAGCCCGGCGCTTTCTCGGGGGACTGAAGCTTTCTTT.

This chain links TRBV5-4 with TRBJ2-2; 8 bases are a match to TRBD2. The ends lost 3 bases at V and 3 bases at J; junction bases unmatched: 7. Germline CDR1 and CDR2: SGHNT and YYREEE (reference sequence). The CDR3 spans 16 residues. The DNA for the CDR3 is TGTGCCAGCAGCTCGGCGGGACTAGTGGACACCGGGGAGCTGTTTTTT. This codes for CASSSAGLVDTGELFF.